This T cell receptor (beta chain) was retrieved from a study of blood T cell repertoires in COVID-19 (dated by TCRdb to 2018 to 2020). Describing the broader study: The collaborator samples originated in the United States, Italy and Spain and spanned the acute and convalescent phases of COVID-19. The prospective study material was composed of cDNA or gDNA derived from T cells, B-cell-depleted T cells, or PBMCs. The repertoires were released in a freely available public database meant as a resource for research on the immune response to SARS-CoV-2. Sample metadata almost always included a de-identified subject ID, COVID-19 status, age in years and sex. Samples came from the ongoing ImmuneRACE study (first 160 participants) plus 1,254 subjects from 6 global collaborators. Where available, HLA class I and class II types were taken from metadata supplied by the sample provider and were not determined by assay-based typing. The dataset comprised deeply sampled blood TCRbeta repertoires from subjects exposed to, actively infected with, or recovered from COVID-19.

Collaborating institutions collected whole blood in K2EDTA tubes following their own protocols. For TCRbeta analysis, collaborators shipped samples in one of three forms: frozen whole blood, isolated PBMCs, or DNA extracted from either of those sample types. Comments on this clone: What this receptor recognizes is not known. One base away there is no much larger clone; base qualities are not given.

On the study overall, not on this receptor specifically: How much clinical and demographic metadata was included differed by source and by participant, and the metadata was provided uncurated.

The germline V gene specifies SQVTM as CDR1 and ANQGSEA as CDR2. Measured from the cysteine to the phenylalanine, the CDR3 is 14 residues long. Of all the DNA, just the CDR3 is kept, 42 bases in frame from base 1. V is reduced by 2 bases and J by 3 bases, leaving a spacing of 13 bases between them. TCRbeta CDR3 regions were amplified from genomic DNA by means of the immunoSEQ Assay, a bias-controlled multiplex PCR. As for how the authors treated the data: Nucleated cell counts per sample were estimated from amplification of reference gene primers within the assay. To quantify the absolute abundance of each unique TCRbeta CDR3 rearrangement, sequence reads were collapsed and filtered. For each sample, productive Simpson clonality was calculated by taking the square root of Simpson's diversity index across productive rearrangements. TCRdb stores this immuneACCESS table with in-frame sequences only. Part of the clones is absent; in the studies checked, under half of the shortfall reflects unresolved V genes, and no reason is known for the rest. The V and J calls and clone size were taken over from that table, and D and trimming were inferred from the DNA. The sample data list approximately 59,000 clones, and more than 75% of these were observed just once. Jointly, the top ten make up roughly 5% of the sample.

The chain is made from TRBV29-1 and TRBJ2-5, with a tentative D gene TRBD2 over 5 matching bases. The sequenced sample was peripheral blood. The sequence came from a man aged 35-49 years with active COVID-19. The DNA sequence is TGCAGCGTTGAATCGCCCGGGGTAAAAGAGACCCAGTACTTC. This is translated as CSVESPGVKETQYF.